This T cell receptor (beta chain) was recovered during a study of Graves' ophthalmopathy and Graves' hyperthyroidism. Using RNA transcripts, the TCR beta CDR3 regions were amplified. First-round RT-PCR employed HTBI primers, with a second-round multiplex PCR after it. One entry per CDR3 protein, called by TCRdb with MiXCR from the multiplex PCR reads. The repertoire holds 300,000 to 400,000 distinct CDR3 sequences, with 17% as singletons. CDR3 length equals 11 residues. Between the trimmed V and J ends, which lost 3 bases and 7 bases, there was a span of 9 bases. CDR1 and CDR2 from the germline V gene are DFQATT and SNEGSKA (reference sequence). Ophthalmopathy in the donors was of moderate-to-severe activity, with CAS ≥3, NOSPECS ≥4 and duration under 3 months.

The chain links TRBV20-1 to TRBJ2-5; D call uncertain. The sequence derives from an adult man with Graves' ophthalmopathy. Sequenced material: peripheral blood. CDR3 sequence reads: CSASIRGTQYF. CDR3 sequence (DNA): TGCAGTGCTAGTATTCGAGGGACCCAGTACTTC.